The 25 T cell receptor beta chains given below trace back to one sample, sequenced in a study of vaccination effects on CD4 cells after COVID-19. No cognate antigen is known for these TCRs. CD4+ T cells were isolated after 10 days of culture. TCRdb keeps only in-frame clones here, not all; method: immunoSEQ multiplex PCR. The sample consists of about 74,000 clones, roughly three quarters of them appearing once. The specimen comprised CD4+ T cells from PBMCs cultured without peptide, sampled before COVID-19 vaccination. Every receptor here comes from a human donor who received a COVID-19 vaccine.

The rearrangement uses TRBV6-5 and TRBJ2-4; D perhaps matches TRBD2 (6 bases). The V gene lost 6 bases and the J gene lost 0 bases, with 9 bases spanning the gap. The CDR3 runs 14 residues. The V gene's germline CDR1 is MNHEY and CDR2 SVGAGI. This CDR3 reads CASRRDLAKNIQYF. In DNA, the CDR3 is TGTGCCAGCAGGCGGGATCTAGCCAAAAACATTCAGTACTTC.

The rearrangement joins TRBV7-9 to TRBJ1-6, with no clear D. Germline CDR1 reads SEHNR; CDR2 reads FQNEAQ (reference sequence). This CDR3 spans 12 amino acids. The V end lost 3 bases, the J end lost 13 bases, and 10 bases lay between the germline ends. Here the CDR3 reads CASSFPITPLHF. The CDR3 DNA reads as TGTGCCAGCAGCTTTCCTATAACTCCCCTCCACTTT.

This clone has only one observation. This sequence joins TRBV6-5 and TRBJ1-5, with TRBD1 as a possible D gene (6 bases). This CDR3 comprises 15 residues. Deletions cut 4 bases from V and 7 bases from J, with 17 bases between. The germline V gene has CDR1 MNHEY and CDR2 SVGAGI. The CDR3 sequence: CASSLEGGSGQPQHF. As DNA, the CDR3 is TGTGCCAGCAGTTTGGAGGGGGGTTCAGGGCAGCCCCAGCATTTT.

In nucleotides, the CDR3 is TGCAGCTCCCAAGGGGACGACAATGAGCAGTTCTTC. Its translation is CSSQGDDNEQFF. The chain links TRBV29-1 to TRBJ2-1; D may match TRBD1 or TRBD2 (5 bases each). CDR3 length: 12 amino acids. The germline CDR1 and CDR2 sequences are SQVTM and ANQGSEA. V was cut by 8 bases and J by 5 bases, with 13 bases left in between.

The sample holds a few counts of this clone. The gene calls are TRBV27 and TRBJ1-6; D remains unclear. CDR3 length: 17 amino acids. Germline V CDR1 and CDR2: MNHEY, SMNVEV (reference sequence). The V end lost 2 bases, the J end lost 7 bases, and 18 bases lay between the germline ends. Here the CDR3 reads CASSLIFRPGLNSPLHF. In DNA, the CDR3 is TGTGCCAGCAGTTTAATCTTTCGTCCAGGACTCAATTCACCCCTCCACTTT.

This chain connects TRBV19 to TRBJ1-2; D is uncertain. The germline V and J ends were trimmed by 6 bases and 2 bases, with 16 bases remaining between them. The CDR3 is 15 residues long. The germline V gene encodes CDR1 LNHDA and CDR2 SQIVND (reference sequence). The CDR3 sequence: CASSLLSRKNYGYTF. The DNA of the CDR3 is TGTGCCAGTAGCTTACTATCACGGAAGAACTATGGCTACACCTTC.

This chain joins TRBV6-5 and TRBJ1-3; no clear D gene. The CDR3 has 15 amino acids. Per the germline V gene, CDR1 is MNHEY and CDR2 is SVGAGI. The germline V and J ends were trimmed by 0 bases and 3 bases, with 9 bases remaining between them. CDR3 nucleotides: TGTGCCAGCAGTTACTCAACGGGTGGTGGAAACACCATATATTTT. Amino acid sequence: CASSYSTGGGNTIYF.

V gene TRBV2 combines with J gene TRBJ2-2; 7 bases fit TRBD1. The length of the CDR3 is 15 residues. The V and J ends lost 6 bases and 3 bases, in that order; junction bases with no gene match: 7. Germline V gene lookup returns CDR1 SNHLY and CDR2 FYNNEI. The CDR3 here is CASSLYRGDTGELFF. In nucleotides, the CDR3 is TGTGCCAGCAGCCTGTACAGGGGAGACACCGGGGAGCTGTTTTTT.

The CDR3 coding sequence is TGTGCCTGGACACCTGGGGCAACCTTGAACACTGAAGCTTTCTTT. As protein: CAWTPGATLNTEAFF. The V call is TRBV30, the J call TRBJ1-1; the D gene is possibly TRBD1 (5 bases). The CDR3 runs to 15 residues. CDR1 and CDR2 from the germline V gene are GTSNPN and SVGIG (reference sequence). Trimming cost V 4 bases and J 0 bases, with 15 bases left between them.

V and J are TRBV30 and TRBJ1-1; 7 nucleotides agree with TRBD1. Germline V gives CDR1 GTSNPN, CDR2 SVGIG (reference sequence). CDR3 length: 13 residues. As DNA, the CDR3 is TGTGCTTGCCACCCGGGACAGAGCACTGAAGCTTTCTTT. Amino acids: CACHPGQSTEAFF.

The chain is built from TRBV5-6 and TRBJ2-5, with D tentatively TRBD1 or TRBD2 (5 bases each). The germline CDR1 and CDR2 sequences are SGHDT and YYEEEE. This CDR3 is 15 amino acids long. Trimming left V 4 bases short and J 1 base short, with 14 bases between. For the CDR3, the DNA is TGTGCCAGCAGCCAAGGGACGGCCGGCCAAGAGACCCAGTACTTC. Its translation: CASSQGTAGQETQYF. The full variable domain, with the rest looked up from reference TRBV5-6 and TRBJ2-5, is DAGVTQSPTHLIKTRGQQVTLRCSPKSGHDTVSWYQQALGQGPQFIFQYYEEEERQRGNFPDRFSGHQFPNYSSELNVNALLLGDSALYLCASSQGTAGQETQYFGPGTRLLVL.

The rearrangement links TRBV7-6 to TRBJ1-1, with TRBD1 matching 8 bases. CDR3 size: 18 residues. Germline V gene lookup returns CDR1 SGHVS and CDR2 FNYEAQ. V trimming: 2 bases; J trimming: 2 bases; junction bases outside the gene matches: 13. For the CDR3, the DNA is TGTGCCAGCAGCTTACGAACCCACGGGACAGGAGAAAACACTGAAGCTTTCTTT. This encodes CASSLRTHGTGENTEAFF.

The chain has TRBV6-6 and TRBJ1-4, with TRBD1 matching 11 bases. This CDR3 has 14 residues. Germline assignment: CDR1 MNHNY and CDR2 SVGAGI (reference sequence). V dropped 6 bases and J dropped 12; count of bases not matched to a gene: 9. The CDR3 DNA reads TGTGCCAGCAGCATAGGACAGGGGGCGTCGGAACTGTTTTTT. Encoded protein: CASSIGQGASELFF.

The rearrangement links TRBV11-3 to TRBJ2-7; 8 bases map to TRBD1. CDR1 and CDR2 (germline): SGHNT, YENEEA. V lost 5 bases, J lost 5 bases, and 5 bases stayed unmatched. This CDR3 contains 13 residues. This CDR3 reads CASSKETGDEQYV. The CDR3 coding sequence is TGTGCCAGCAGCAAGGAGACAGGGGACGAGCAGTACGTC.

This chain connects TRBV5-1 to TRBJ1-2; 9 bases are a match to TRBD1. CDR1 is SGHRS and CDR2 is YFSETQ in the germline V gene. The junction had 12 bases not matched to a gene; V was cut back by 3 bases and J by 3 bases. This CDR3 spans 17 amino acids. The CDR3 is CASSWGSPRQGDYGYTF. Here the CDR3 DNA reads TGCGCCAGCAGCTGGGGAAGCCCGAGACAGGGGGACTATGGCTACACCTTC. The full variable domain, rest sourced from reference TRBV5-1 and TRBJ1-2, is KAGVTQTPRYLIKTRGQQVTLSCSPISGHRSVSWYQQTPGQGLQFLFEYFSETQRNKGNFPGRFSGRQFSNSRSEMNVSTLELGDSALYLCASSWGSPRQGDYGYTFGSGTRLTVV.

The genes are TRBV6-5 and TRBJ1-5; TRBD1 might be the D (6 bases). The V gene lost 10 bases and the J gene lost 5 bases, with 15 bases spanning the gap. Germline V gene sequence: CDR1 MNHEY, CDR2 SVGAGI. The CDR3 runs 13 residues. CDR3 nucleotides: TGTGCCACCGCCGGGACACCCTATCAGCCCCAGCATTTT. Encoded protein: CATAGTPYQPQHF.

This chain connects TRBV5-1 to TRBJ2-2, with TRBD2 matching 7 bases. CDR1 SGHRS and CDR2 YFSETQ come from the germline V gene. This CDR3 is built from 16 residues. Germline trimming cut 1 base from V and 4 bases from J; bases unmatched to any gene: 7. The CDR3 here is CASSLNSGTATGELFF. The DNA for the CDR3 is TGCGCCAGCAGCTTGAACAGCGGGACCGCCACCGGGGAGCTGTTTTTT.

This clone occurred a few times. The chain recombines TRBV6-5 with TRBJ2-3; D uncertain. Trimming pared 2 bases from V and 5 bases from J, leaving 8 bases between. This CDR3 has 13 amino acids. CDR1 MNHEY and CDR2 SVGAGI come from the germline V gene. The CDR3 DNA reads as TGTGCCAGCAGTTACAGGGCCCTAGATACGCAGTATTTT. It yields the protein CASSYRALDTQYF.

In this sample, this clone turned up a few times. The rearrangement uses TRBV7-9 and TRBJ1-6, with D uncertain. Trimming stripped 6 bases from V and 1 base from J, with 7 bases between. CDR1 and CDR2 from the germline V gene are SEHNR and FQNEAQ (reference sequence). This CDR3 has 14 residues. The CDR3 nucleotides read TGTGCCAGCAGGCCCAGTTCCTATAATTCACCCCTCCACTTT. This translates into CASRPSSYNSPLHF.

The chain combines TRBV5-6 with TRBJ1-2; D is unresolved. This CDR3 is 13 amino acids long. In germline, CDR1 is SGHDT, CDR2 YYEEEE. Between the trimmed V and J ends, which lost 2 bases and 4 bases, there was a span of 9 bases. Written as DNA, the CDR3 is TGTGCCAGCAGCTTCGCCGGTACCTATGGCTACACCTTC. Its protein is CASSFAGTYGYTF.

This clone was seen more than once but under ten times. The chain uses TRBV5-6 and TRBJ2-5; D is uncertain. The V gene lost 1 base and the J gene lost 0 bases, with 4 bases spanning the gap. Germline assignment: CDR1 SGHDT and CDR2 YYEEEE. This CDR3 spans 13 amino acids. CDR3 nucleotide sequence: TGTGCCAGCAGCTTGTGGGACCAAGAGACCCAGTACTTC. The encoded protein is CASSLWDQETQYF.

The chain joins TRBV18 to TRBJ2-3; D call uncertain. The CDR3 extends over 14 amino acids. CDR1 KGHSH and CDR2 LQKENI come from the germline V gene. V lost 3 bases and J 5 bases, leaving 12 bases between the germline ends. The CDR3 DNA reads TGTGCCAGCTCACCGTGGACCGGGCGAGATACGCAGTATTTT. This encodes CASSPWTGRDTQYF.

The rearrangement uses TRBV19 and TRBJ1-2; 9 bases are shared with TRBD1. In germline, CDR1 is LNHDA, CDR2 SQIVND (reference sequence). This CDR3 spans 16 amino acids. Losses at the gene ends were 4 bases for V and 5 bases for J; bases not matched to a gene: 11. For the CDR3, the DNA is TGTGCCAGTAGTAGACCCGGGACAGGGTTCCTTTATGGCTACACCTTC. This translates into CASSRPGTGFLYGYTF.

The genes are TRBV11-2 and TRBJ1-1; tentatively, D is TRBD1 (5 bases). The germline gives CDR1 SGHAT, CDR2 FQNNGV. The V end lost 3 bases, the J end lost 4 bases, and 18 bases lay between the germline ends. The CDR3 contains 16 residues. CDR3 nucleotides: TGTGCCAGCAGCTTCCGGGACGGAGGGTTGGGCACTGAAGCTTTCTTT. It codes for CASSFRDGGLGTEAFF.

This clone was observed a handful of times. The chain is built from TRBV5-6 and TRBJ1-4, with D unclear. The germline V and J ends were trimmed by 6 bases and 7 bases, with 10 bases remaining between them. The CDR3 length is 12 residues. The germline CDR1 and CDR2 sequences are SGHDT and YYEEEE. The CDR3 sequence is CASTMGGEKLFF. The CDR3 bases are TGTGCCAGCACCATGGGTGGTGAAAAACTGTTTTTT. The whole variable domain, filled in from reference TRBV5-6 and TRBJ1-4, reads DAGVTQSPTHLIKTRGQQVTLRCSPKSGHDTVSWYQQALGQGPQFIFQYYEEEERQRGNFPDRFSGHQFPNYSSELNVNALLLGDSALYLCASTMGGEKLFFGSGTQLSVL.